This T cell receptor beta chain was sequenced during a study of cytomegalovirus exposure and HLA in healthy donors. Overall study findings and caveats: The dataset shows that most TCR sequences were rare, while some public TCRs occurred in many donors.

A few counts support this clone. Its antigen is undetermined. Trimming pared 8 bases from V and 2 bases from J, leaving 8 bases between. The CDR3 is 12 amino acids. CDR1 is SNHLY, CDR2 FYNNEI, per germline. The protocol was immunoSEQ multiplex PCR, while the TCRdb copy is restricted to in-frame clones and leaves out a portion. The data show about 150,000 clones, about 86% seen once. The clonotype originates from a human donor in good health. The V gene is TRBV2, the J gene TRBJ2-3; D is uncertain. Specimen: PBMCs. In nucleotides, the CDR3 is TGTGCCAGCGCCGGAGTCACAGATACGCAGTATTTT. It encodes CASAGVTDTQYF.